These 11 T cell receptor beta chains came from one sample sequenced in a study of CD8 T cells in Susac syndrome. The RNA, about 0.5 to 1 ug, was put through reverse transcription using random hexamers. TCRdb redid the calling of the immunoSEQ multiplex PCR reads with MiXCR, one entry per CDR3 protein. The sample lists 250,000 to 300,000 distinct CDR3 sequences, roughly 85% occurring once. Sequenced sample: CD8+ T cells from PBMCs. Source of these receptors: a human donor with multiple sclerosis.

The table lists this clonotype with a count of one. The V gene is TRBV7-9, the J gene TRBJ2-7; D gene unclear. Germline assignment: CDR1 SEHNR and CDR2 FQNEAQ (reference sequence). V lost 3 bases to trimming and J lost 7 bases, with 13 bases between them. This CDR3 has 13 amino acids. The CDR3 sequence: CASSFVGLEEQYF. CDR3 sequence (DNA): TGTGCCAGCAGCTTTGTCGGGTTAGAAGAGCAGTACTTC.

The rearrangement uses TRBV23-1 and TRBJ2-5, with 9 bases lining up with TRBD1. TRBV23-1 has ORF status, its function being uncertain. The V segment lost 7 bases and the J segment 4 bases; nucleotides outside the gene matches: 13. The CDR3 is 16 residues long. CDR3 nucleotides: TGCGCCAGCAACTTCCCGGGACAGGGTTTCGGAGAGACCCAGTACTTC. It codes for CASNFPGQGFGETQYF.

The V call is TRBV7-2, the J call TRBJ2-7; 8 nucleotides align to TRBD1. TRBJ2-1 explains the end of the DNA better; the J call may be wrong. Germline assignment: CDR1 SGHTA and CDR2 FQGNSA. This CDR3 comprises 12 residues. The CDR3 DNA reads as TGTGCCAGCAGCCAGACAGGGGTCGAGCAGTTCTTC. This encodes CASSQTGVEQFF.

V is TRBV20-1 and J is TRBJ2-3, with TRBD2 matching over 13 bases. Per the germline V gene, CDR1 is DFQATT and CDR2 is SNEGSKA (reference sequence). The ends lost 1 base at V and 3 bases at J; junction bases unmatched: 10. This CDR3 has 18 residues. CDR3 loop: CSARVGTSGRGRTDTQYF. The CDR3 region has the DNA TGCAGTGCTAGAGTAGGCACTAGCGGGAGGGGGAGGACAGATACGCAGTATTTT.

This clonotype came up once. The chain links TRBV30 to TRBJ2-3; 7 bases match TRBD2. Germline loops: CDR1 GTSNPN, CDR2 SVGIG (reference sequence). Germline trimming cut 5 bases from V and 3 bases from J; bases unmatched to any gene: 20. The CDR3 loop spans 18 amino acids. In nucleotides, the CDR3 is TGTGCCTGGTGGAGGCCCCCACCCCACCTAGCGGTAACAGATACGCAGTATTTT. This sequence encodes CAWWRPPPHLAVTDTQYF.

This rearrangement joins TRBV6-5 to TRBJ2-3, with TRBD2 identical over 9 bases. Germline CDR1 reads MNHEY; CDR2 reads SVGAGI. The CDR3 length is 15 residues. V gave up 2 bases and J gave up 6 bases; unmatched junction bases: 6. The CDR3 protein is CASSYNIAGADTQYF. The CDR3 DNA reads TGTGCCAGCAGTTACAACATAGCGGGAGCCGATACGCAGTATTTT.

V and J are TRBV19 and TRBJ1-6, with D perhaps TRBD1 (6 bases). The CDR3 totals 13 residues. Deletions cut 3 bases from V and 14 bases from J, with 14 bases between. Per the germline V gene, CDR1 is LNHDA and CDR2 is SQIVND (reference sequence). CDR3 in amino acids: CASSMVQGSALHF. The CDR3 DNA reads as TGTGCCAGTAGTATGGTCCAGGGGAGCGCCCTCCACTTT.

The CDR3 region has the DNA TGTGCCAGCAGCACGGACAGATTCTACGAGCAGTACTTC. Amino acid sequence: CASSTDRFYEQYF. V usage is TRBV6-1 and J usage is TRBJ2-7, with D maybe TRBD1 (6 bases). Germline V gene lookup returns CDR1 MNHNS and CDR2 SASEGT. V lost 6 bases, J lost 3 bases, and 12 bases lay in between. There are 13 residues in the CDR3.

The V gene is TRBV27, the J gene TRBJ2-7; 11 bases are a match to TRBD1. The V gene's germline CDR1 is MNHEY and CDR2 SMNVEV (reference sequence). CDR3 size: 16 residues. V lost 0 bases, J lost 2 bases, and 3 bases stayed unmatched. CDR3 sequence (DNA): TGTGCCAGCAGTTTATCTGGGACAGGGGGGACCTACGAGCAGTACTTC. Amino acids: CASSLSGTGGTYEQYF.

The CDR3 loop is CASRKPGQGTEAFF. DNA of the CDR3: TGTGCCAGCAGAAAACCGGGACAGGGCACTGAAGCTTTCTTT. V and J are TRBV27 and TRBJ1-1, with TRBD1 matching over 9 bases. Germline assignment: CDR1 MNHEY and CDR2 SMNVEV (reference sequence). This CDR3 comprises 14 residues. With 6 bases clipped from V and 4 bases from J, the junction kept 6 bases outside the gene matches.

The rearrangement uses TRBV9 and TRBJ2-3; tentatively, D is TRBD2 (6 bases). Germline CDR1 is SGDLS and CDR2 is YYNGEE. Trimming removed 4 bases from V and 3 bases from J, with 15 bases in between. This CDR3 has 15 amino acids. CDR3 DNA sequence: TGTGCCAGCAGCTTTAGCGGCCCGGGGACAGATACGCAGTATTTT. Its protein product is CASSFSGPGTDTQYF.